The sequence of this T cell receptor (beta chain) was determined in a study of blood T cell repertoires in COVID-19. Per the original methods: How many nucleated cells were present was estimated from reference gene primer amplification. Only in-frame clones appear in the TCRdb table, and some are missing; sequencing was by immunoSEQ multiplex PCR. Clone size and V and J calls were adopted from that table, with D and trimming inferred from the DNA. The sample lists some 150,000 clones; around four fifths were seen once. CDR3 size: 14 residues. Per the germline V gene, CDR1 is SGHTA and CDR2 is FQGNSA. Trimming pared 1 base from V and 4 bases from J, leaving 8 bases between. Participant age was about 18 to 95 years, and participants resided in about 25 US areas.

V is TRBV7-2 and J is TRBJ1-3; the D is unclear. The sequencing input was PBMCs or T cells enriched from blood (not recorded which). This sequence was found in a woman in her forties or fifties who had recovered from COVID-19. CDR3 bases: TGTGCCAGCAGCTTAGTACTCCGAGGAAACACCATATATTTT. This translates into CASSLVLRGNTIYF.